This TCR beta chain was sequenced during a study of identical twins. MiXCR, run by TCRdb on the 5' RACE reads, gives a single entry per CDR3 protein. The data contain hundreds of thousands of distinct CDR3 sequences, roughly 24% of them singletons. The CDR3 contains 16 residues. The V end was cut by 3 bases, the J end by 9 bases, with 24 bases between. Germline assignment: CDR1 DFQATT and CDR2 SNEGSKA (reference sequence). This clonotype was counted only a few times. This same sample was also taken into another study, of T cells expressing NK-cell markers. That paper notes: The contribution of dominant NKG2C+ clonotypes to CD8+ T cells in roughly six donors was roughly 1.0-7.5%.

The sequenced sample consisted of CD4+ T cells sorted from blood. The V gene is TRBV20-1, the J gene TRBJ2-1; maybe TRBD1 (5 bases). This clonotype was obtained from a woman between 18 and 29 years old in good health. CDR3 loop: CSARVVLDAWGGEQFF. The DNA for the CDR3 is TGCAGTGCTAGGGTCGTCTTGGACGCCTGGGGCGGTGAGCAGTTCTTC.